The rows below give T cell receptor beta chains drawn from one sample of a study of CD4+ T cells in melanoma. Sequenced by immunoSEQ multiplex PCR; TCRdb stores in-frame clones only, minus some. Found here are 20,000 to 25,000 clones, almost 85% of them singletons; the top ten hold roughly 4%. The sequencing input was cells from a culture (not recorded whether cultured in vitro). The receptor set was obtained from a human donor with melanoma. CDR3s include the opening cysteine and the closing phenylalanine or tryptophan. A D gene is named only where the DNA matches it firmly. Clone size is stated in some rows and not others, as once, few, many or a class when expanded.

cdr3_length j_call clone_size d_call v_call cdr3_nt cdr3_aa
15 TRBJ1-6 NA NA TRBV11-1 TGTGCCAGCAGAACAGGGAGCTCCTATAATTCACCCCTCCACTTT CASRTGSSYNSPLHF
16 TRBJ1-6 NA NA TRBV6-6 TGTGCCAGCACCAACAAAAGGGCGGATGCTAATTCACCCCTCCACTTT CASTNKRADANSPLHF
14 TRBJ1-1 NA NA TRBV18 TGTGCCAGCTCCCCCGGACAGCTGAACACTGAAGCTTTCTTT CASSPGQLNTEAFF
18 TRBJ2-1 NA TRBD2 TRBV30 TGTGCCTGGAGTGCCAGTAGCGGGGGGGCCCTTTCCTACAATGAGCAGTTCTTC CAWSASSGGALSYNEQFF
13 TRBJ1-1 NA NA TRBV30 TGTGCCTGGTCCCTAATTAGACTCAGACAGAGTAAATTT CAWSLIRLRQSKF
15 TRBJ2-5 NA NA TRBV5-1 TGCGCCAGCAGCTTGGCCACAGCCCTGGAGGAGACCCAGTACTTC CASSLATALEETQYF
17 TRBJ1-1 NA TRBD1 TRBV5-1 TGCGCCAGCAGCTTGAAAGCCCAGGGGGCAAGAAGAACTGAAGCTTTCTTT CASSLKAQGARRTEAFF
16 TRBJ1-4 NA NA TRBV11-2 TGTGCCAGCAGCTTAGAACAACAGGGAAGGAATGAAAAACTGTTTTTT CASSLEQQGRNEKLFF
11 TRBJ2-5 NA NA TRBV5-4 TGTGCCAGCCAAGGTTTGGAGACCCAGTACTTC CASQGLETQYF
13 TRBJ1-1 NA NA TRBV2 TGTGCCAGCATTACGGACAGGAACACTGAAGCTTTCTTT CASITDRNTEAFF
15 TRBJ2-2 NA NA TRBV5-6 TGTGCCAGCAGCTTAGTACAGAGTAACACCGGGGAGCTGTTTTTT CASSLVQSNTGELFF
14 TRBJ2-7 NA TRBD1 TRBV18 TGTGCCAGCTCACGAACGGGACAGAGTTACGAGCAGTACTTC CASSRTGQSYEQYF
13 TRBJ1-2 NA TRBD1 TRBV7-8 TGTGCCAGCAGCTTAGGGGGACAGCTTGGCTACACCTTC CASSLGGQLGYTF
11 TRBJ1-3 NA NA TRBV30 TGTGCCTGGAGTGGGGGAAACACCATATATTTT CAWSGGNTIYF
16 TRBJ2-7 NA NA TRBV5-1 TGCGCCAGCAGCGGACAAGCGGCCATTAGCTCCTACGAGCAGTACTTC CASSGQAAISSYEQYF
17 TRBJ2-7 once NA TRBV7-9 TGTGCCAGCAGCCCCCTTTGGGGTGGCAGGGACTCCTACGAGCAGTACTTC CASSPLWGGRDSYEQYF
15 TRBJ1-1 NA NA TRBV18 TGTGCCAGCTCACCACCGAACAGAGGGAACACTGAAGCTTTCTTT CASSPPNRGNTEAFF
17 TRBJ1-5 NA TRBD1 TRBV5-8 TGTGCCAGCAGTCAACCCTTTACAGGGGAGAACAATCAGCCCCAGCATTTT CASSQPFTGENNQPQHF
15 TRBJ1-3 few TRBD1 TRBV11-2 TGTGCCAGCAGCCCCTGGACAGGGTCTGGAAACACCATATATTTT CASSPWTGSGNTIYF
15 TRBJ1-1 NA TRBD1 TRBV5-1 TGCGCCAGCAGTCTCACCAGGGGGCGGAACACTGAAGCTTTCTTT CASSLTRGRNTEAFF
14 TRBJ1-4 few TRBD1 TRBV14 TGTGCCAGCAGCCGGAACAGGGGCAGTGAAAAACTGTTTTTT CASSRNRGSEKLFF
12 TRBJ1-6 NA NA TRBV6-5 TGTGCCAGCAGCCTCCGGAATTCACCCCTCCACTTT CASSLRNSPLHF
16 TRBJ2-1 few NA TRBV6-6 TGTGCCAGCAATTCGCGCGGGTCCCTCTCCTACAATGAGCAGTTCTTC CASNSRGSLSYNEQFF
14 TRBJ1-1 NA TRBD1 TRBV29-1 TGCAGCGTTGATTGGGGACAGGGTAACACTGAAGCTTTCTTT CSVDWGQGNTEAFF
13 TRBJ1-2 NA NA TRBV19 TGTGCCAGTAGCCGGACTTTAAACTATGGCTACACCTTC CASSRTLNYGYTF
16 TRBJ2-2 NA NA TRBV30 TGTGTCTGGAGCCGACCTGGGGGGTTAGGCGCCGGGGAGCTGTTTTTT CVWSRPGGLGAGELFF
11 TRBJ2-1 NA NA TRBV2 TGTGCCAGCAGTGTTGGTAATGAGCAGTTCTTC CASSVGNEQFF
15 TRBJ2-2 NA TRBD2 TRBV12-5 TGTGCTAGTGGTTTAGAACTAGCGGGCACCGGGGAGCTGTTTTTT CASGLELAGTGELFF
13 TRBJ2-5 NA NA TRBV7-9 TGTGCCAGCAGCCCATATGGGGGTCAGACCCAGTACTTC CASSPYGGQTQYF
16 TRBJ2-3 NA NA TRBV2 TGTGCCAGCAGTCTCGACCCAGGACAGTCATCATGGACGCAGTATTTT CASSLDPGQSSWTQYF
16 TRBJ2-5 NA TRBD2 TRBV2 TGTGCCAGCCGGCTAGCGGGGGGGGCCGGTAGGGAGACCCAGTACTTC CASRLAGGAGRETQYF
13 TRBJ2-2 once TRBD1 TRBV6-4 TGTGCCAGCGGGACAGGGATCACCGGGGAGCTGTTTTTT CASGTGITGELFF
13 TRBJ2-1 NA TRBD1 TRBV5-4 TGTGCCAGCAGGGGACAGGGATACAATGAGCAGTTCTTC CASRGQGYNEQFF
13 TRBJ2-2 once NA TRBV4-1 TGCGCCAGCAGCCAAGACGCTGCCGGGGAGCTGTTTTTT CASSQDAAGELFF
12 TRBJ1-2 NA NA TRBV4-1 TGCGCCAGCAGCCGGGACGGCAGTGGCTACACCTTC CASSRDGSGYTF
14 TRBJ2-5 NA NA TRBV6-5 TGTGCCAGCAGGCTACAGGGAAACCAAGAGACCCAGTACTTC CASRLQGNQETQYF
13 TRBJ1-2 NA TRBD1 TRBV5-1 TGCGCCAGCAGCCAGCAGGGGGCTTGGGGCTACACCTTC CASSQQGAWGYTF
15 TRBJ2-4 NA TRBD2 TRBV19 TGTGCCAGTACCCCGGGGCGGGGGGCGCGAGACATTCAGTACTTC CASTPGRGARDIQYF
14 TRBJ1-2 NA NA TRBV6-5 TGTGCCAGCGGCTTTAGCGGACGAAACTATGGCTACACCTTC CASGFSGRNYGYTF
16 TRBJ1-4 NA NA TRBV7-8 TGTGCCAGCAGCTCCAGAGTGGGGGTGGCTAATGAAAAACTGTTTTTT CASSSRVGVANEKLFF
16 TRBJ2-7 few TRBD2 TRBV5-1 TGCGCCAGCAGATCGGAGCGGGGGAGACCAAGTGACGAGCAGTACTTC CASRSERGRPSDEQYF
14 TRBJ1-3 NA NA TRBV11-3 TGTGCCAGCAGCTCCCAGGGATATGGGAACACCATATATTTT CASSSQGYGNTIYF
12 TRBJ2-4 NA NA TRBV29-1 TGCAGCGTTGGGTCAGGCCCGAACATTCAGTACTTC CSVGSGPNIQYF
12 TRBJ2-7 NA NA TRBV5-1 TGCGCCAGCAGCTTGGCAGGTACGGAGCAGTACTTC CASSLAGTEQYF
13 TRBJ2-1 NA NA TRBV7-9 TGTGCCAGCAGCCCCACGTCCCCAAATGAGCAGTTCTTC CASSPTSPNEQFF
14 TRBJ2-3 NA NA TRBV7-3 TGTGCCAGCAGGGCGGGGGCTACGACAGATACGCAGTATTTT CASRAGATTDTQYF
15 TRBJ2-1 once NA TRBV7-8 TGTGCCAGCAGCTTTAAGACGGCGGCGTACAATGAGCAGTTCTTC CASSFKTAAYNEQFF
16 TRBJ1-5 NA TRBD1 TRBV2 TGTGCCAGCAGGGGGGACAGGGAAGAGAGCAATCAGCCCCAGCATTTT CASRGDREESNQPQHF
13 TRBJ2-7 NA NA TRBV6-5 TGTGCCAGCAGTGACCCGACTAGCTACGAGCAGTACTTC CASSDPTSYEQYF
17 TRBJ2-3 once TRBD2 TRBV5-1 TGCGCCAGCAGCGCCCCCCCTAGCGGGGGGCGCACAGATACGCAGTATTTT CASSAPPSGGRTDTQYF
14 TRBJ2-1 NA TRBD2 TRBV7-2 TGTGCCAGCAGGCCGGGCGGGGGGGCCCGAGAGCAGTTCTTC CASRPGGGAREQFF
19 TRBJ2-1 NA NA TRBV7-2 TGTGCCAGCAGCTTGGAAATTCTAGTACCCTTCCCAACGAACAATGAGCAGTTCTTC CASSLEILVPFPTNNEQFF
17 TRBJ1-4 once TRBD1 TRBV6-1 TGTGCCAGCAGTGAACCTAGTTGGACAGGTTATAATGAAAAACTGTTTTTT CASSEPSWTGYNEKLFF
19 TRBJ2-1 NA TRBD2 TRBV9 TGTGCCAGCAGCACTCCTGAGACTAGCGGGGGGCCCTCCTACAATGAGCAGTTCTTC CASSTPETSGGPSYNEQFF
15 TRBJ1-1 few NA TRBV7-8 TGTGCCAGCAGCTTAGCGGGGGCGGGTCGGTCCCGAGCTTTCTTT CASSLAGAGRSRAFF
13 TRBJ1-1 NA NA TRBV7-6 TGTGCCAGCAGCTCGGGACAGAACACTGAAGCTTTCTTT CASSSGQNTEAFF
11 TRBJ2-3 once TRBD2 TRBV20-1 TGCAGTGCACTAGCGGGGGGACCGCAGTATTTT CSALAGGPQYF